This note documents a single T cell receptor beta chain sequence. The data were taken from a study of blood T cell repertoires in COVID-19. Study-level background: The United States, Italy and Spain supplied acute and convalescent COVID-19 samples.

Recruits, aged roughly 18 to 100 years, lived in 24 US areas. Method: immunoSEQ multiplex PCR; TCRdb's copy keeps in-frame clones and lacks some. The top ten clones hold 1.2% of a sample with 350,000 to 400,000 clones, around 90% of them seen once. CDR1 is SNHLY and CDR2 is FYNNEI in the germline V gene. Between the trimmed V and J ends, which lost 4 bases and 3 bases, there was a span of 7 bases. The CDR3 totals 12 residues. The clonotype originates from a woman between 18 and 29 years old who had recovered from COVID-19. The sample comprised PBMCs or T cells enriched from blood (not recorded which). The chain couples TRBV2 to TRBJ2-7, with D possibly matching TRBD1 (5 bases). CDR3 sequence (DNA): TGTGCCAGCAGTGCAGGGTACTACGAGCAGTACTTC. This codes for CASSAGYYEQYF.